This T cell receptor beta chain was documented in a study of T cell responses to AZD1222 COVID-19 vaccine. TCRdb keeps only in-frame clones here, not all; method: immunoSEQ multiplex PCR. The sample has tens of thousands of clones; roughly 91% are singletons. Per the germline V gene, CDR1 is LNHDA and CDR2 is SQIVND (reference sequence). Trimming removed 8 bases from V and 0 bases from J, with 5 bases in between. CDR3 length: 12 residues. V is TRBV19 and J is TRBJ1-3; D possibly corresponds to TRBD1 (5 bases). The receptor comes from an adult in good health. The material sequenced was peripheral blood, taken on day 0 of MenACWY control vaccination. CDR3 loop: CASQGSGNTIYF. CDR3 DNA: TGTGCCAGTCAGGGCTCTGGAAACACCATATATTTT. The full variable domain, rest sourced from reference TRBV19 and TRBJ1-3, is DGGITQSPKYLFRKEGQNVTLSCEQNLNHDAMYWYRQDPGQGLRLIYYSQIVNDFQKGDIAEGYSVSREKKESFPLTVTSAQKNPTAFYLCASQGSGNTIYFGEGSWLTVV.